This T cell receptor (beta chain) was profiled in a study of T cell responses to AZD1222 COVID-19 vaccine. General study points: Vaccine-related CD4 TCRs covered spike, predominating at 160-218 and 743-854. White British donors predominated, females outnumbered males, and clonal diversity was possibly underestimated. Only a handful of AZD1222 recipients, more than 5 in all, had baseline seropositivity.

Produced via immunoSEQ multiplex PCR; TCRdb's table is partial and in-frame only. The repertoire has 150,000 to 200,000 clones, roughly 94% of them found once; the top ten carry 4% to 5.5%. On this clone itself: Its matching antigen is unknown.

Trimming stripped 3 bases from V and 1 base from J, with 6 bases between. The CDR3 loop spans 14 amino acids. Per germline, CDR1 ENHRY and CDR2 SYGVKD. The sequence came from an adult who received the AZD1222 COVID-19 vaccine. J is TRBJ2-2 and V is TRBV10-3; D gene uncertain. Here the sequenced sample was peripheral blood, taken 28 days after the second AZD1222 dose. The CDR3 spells CAISDFLNTGELFF. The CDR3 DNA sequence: TGTGCCATCAGTGATTTTCTGAACACCGGGGAGCTGTTTTTT.